This T cell receptor (beta chain) appears in the sequencing data of a study of T cells in Graves' hyperthyroidism and ophthalmopathy. Study-wide points: Among clonotypes expanded in thyroid above 0.001, most were also found in blood.

Amplification of TCR beta CDR3 regions was performed using RNA transcripts as template. Carried out on the TCR CDR3, a first-round RT-PCR used the HTBI primer set. TCRdb used MiXCR to reprocess the multiplex PCR reads, holding one entry per CDR3 protein. The sample has roughly 570,000 distinct CDR3 sequences, 40% to 55% seen once; the top ten hold around 7.7%. The trim removed 5 bases at V and 5 bases at J, leaving 8 bases unmatched. CDR1 ENHRY and CDR2 SYGVKD come from the germline V gene. There are 14 residues in the CDR3. The study enrolled patients aged 18 to 65 with newly diagnosed hyperthyroidism of under 2 months' duration. A patient was excluded if there was uncontrolled infection, other autoimmune disease, pregnancy or lactation. Of note for this clonotype: Antigen specificity is unknown.

Material: peripheral blood or thyroid tissue (not recorded which). The chain couples TRBV10-3 to TRBJ1-1, with 7 bases identical to TRBD1. The clonotype was recovered from a woman under 30 with Graves' hyperthyroidism. CDR3 sequence: CAISLGQAVTEAFF. The CDR3 nucleotides read TGTGCCATCAGTCTTGGACAGGCTGTAACTGAAGCTTTCTTT.